This TCR beta chain was profiled in a study of blood T cells in healthy people across ages. With respect to this clonotype: Antigen specificity is unknown.

Study-wide findings and caveats: Leaving the PBMCs unsorted stopped any conclusive comparison of naive versus antigen-experienced cells.

With a J-beta primer mix and a sample-barcoded 5' primer, a second PCR ran roughly 7 to 11 cycles. MiXCR, applied by TCRdb to the 5' RACE reads, yields one record per CDR3 protein. The sample shows around 1.5 million distinct CDR3 sequences, 42% of them seen only once. V shed 5 bases and J shed 5 bases, with 10 bases lying between them. This CDR3 is 13 amino acids long. Germline V gene sequence: CDR1 SGHVS, CDR2 FNYEAQ. Sequencing was done on a sample of blood. V gene TRBV7-6 combines with J gene TRBJ2-1, with D perhaps matching TRBD2 (6 bases). This clonotype originated in a woman aged 18-29 years in good health. The CDR3 loop is CASSAGMNNEQFF. As DNA, the CDR3 is TGTGCCAGCAGCGCGGGGATGAACAATGAGCAGTTCTTC. Drawing the rest from reference TRBV7-6 and TRBJ2-1, the complete variable domain is GAGVSQSPRYKVTKRGQDVALRCDPISGHVSLYWYRQALGQGPEFLTYFNYEAQQDKSGLPNDRFSAERPEGSISTLTIQRTEQRDSAMYRCASSAGMNNEQFFGPGTRLTVL.